This TCR beta chain was retrieved from a study of preoperative IRX-2 immunotherapy in early breast cancer. Treatment specified: preoperative locoregional IRX-2 cytokine immunotherapy. Samples came from a phase Ib trial of preoperative locoregional IRX-2 cytokine immunotherapy. Produced via immunoSEQ multiplex PCR; TCRdb's table is partial and in-frame only. The repertoire holds more than 25,000 clones, 70% to 90% seen once, with roughly 1.4% in the top ten. The germline V gene has CDR1 MNHGY and CDR2 SAAAGT. This CDR3 has 13 residues. The V gene lost 0 bases and the J gene lost 4 bases, with 6 bases spanning the gap.

The V call is TRBV6-8, the J call TRBJ1-1, with no clear D. The sequenced sample was lymph node tissue, obtained after IRX-2 immunotherapy. This TCR derives from a human donor with breast cancer. The CDR3 DNA sequence: TGTGCCAGCAGTTACTCCCGGGGCACTGAAGCTTTCTTT. Its translation: CASSYSRGTEAFF.